The 25 T cell receptor beta chains below were found in one sample sequenced in a study of T cells after yellow fever vaccination. TCRdb recomputed calls from the 5' RACE reads with MiXCR, one row per CDR3 protein. The sample gives 340,000 or so distinct CDR3 sequences, about 12% of which show up once; roughly 3% is in the top ten. The input for sequencing was CD4+ T cells sorted from PBMCs, taken 15 days after the yellow fever booster vaccination. These receptors were taken from a man aged 18 to 29 who received the YFV17D yellow fever vaccine.

The rearrangement joins TRBV7-2 to TRBJ2-1, with D uncertain. The V and J ends lost 6 bases and 6 bases respectively, with 15 bases between them. Germline loops: CDR1 SGHTA, CDR2 FQGNSA. CDR3 size: 14 residues. The CDR3 coding sequence is TGTGCCAGCAGAGGCCACCGAAGAGGCAATGAGCAGTTCTTC. Its protein is CASRGHRRGNEQFF.

This rearrangement joins TRBV12-3 or TRBV12-4 to TRBJ1-1; weak D call: TRBD1 (5 bases). The CDR3 has 14 residues. Trimming removed 3 bases from V and 4 bases from J, with 12 bases in between. CDR3 DNA: TGTGCCAGCAGTTTTTCAGGGACTGCCACTGAAGCTTTCTTT. It is translated as CASSFSGTATEAFF.

The chain links TRBV3-1 to TRBJ1-6; no clear D. V lost 0 bases and J lost 8, with 5 bases in between. The CDR3 consists of 13 residues. Germline V gene lookup returns CDR1 LGHDT and CDR2 YNNKEL (reference sequence). CDR3 region: CASSQDTHSPLHF. CDR3 nucleotides: TGTGCCAGCAGCCAAGATACTCATTCACCCCTCCACTTT.

There are a few counts of this clonotype. The rearrangement links TRBV5-1 to TRBJ2-3, with unresolved D. V shed 1 base and J shed 1 base, with 4 bases lying between them. CDR1 SGHRS and CDR2 YFSETQ come from the germline V gene. This CDR3 region has 13 residues. The CDR3 sequence: CASSLQRTDTQYF. The CDR3 DNA reads as TGCGCCAGCAGCTTGCAACGCACAGATACGCAGTATTTT. Looking up the rest from reference TRBV5-1 and TRBJ2-3 gives the full variable domain: KAGVTQTPRYLIKTRGQQVTLSCSPISGHRSVSWYQQTPGQGLQFLFEYFSETQRNKGNFPGRFSGRQFSNSRSEMNVSTLELGDSALYLCASSLQRTDTQYFGPGTRLTVL.

This clonotype was seen only a few times. The chain couples TRBV18 to TRBJ1-2; weak D call: TRBD1 (5 bases). The V gene's germline CDR1 is KGHSH and CDR2 LQKENI. This CDR3 comprises 13 residues. Trimming took 3 bases from V and 6 from J, leaving 11 bases between them. CDR3 residues: CASSPSGEHGYTF. The CDR3 DNA follows: TGTGCCAGCTCACCTTCGGGGGAACATGGCTACACCTTC.

CDR3 residues: CSASYQGPNQPQHF. The DNA for the CDR3 is TGCAGTGCTAGTTACCAGGGACCCAATCAGCCCCAGCATTTT. This chain joins TRBV20-1 and TRBJ1-5; TRBD1 might be the D (5 bases). Per the germline V gene, CDR1 is DFQATT and CDR2 is SNEGSKA (reference sequence). CDR3 size: 14 residues. The V end lost 3 bases, the J end lost 3 bases, and 12 bases lay between the germline ends.

The chain has TRBV12-5 and TRBJ1-1; the D is unclear. The germline V gene has CDR1 LGHNT and CDR2 FRNRAP. The CDR3 has 13 residues. Trimming removed 7 bases at V and 1 base at J, with 10 bases between. The CDR3 DNA is TGTGCTAGTGCCTCCCGGGGGAACACTGAAGCTTTCTTT. Its protein product is CASASRGNTEAFF. The variable domain in full, completed from reference TRBV12-5 and TRBJ1-1, reads DARVTQTPRHKVTEMGQEVTMRCQPILGHNTVFWYRQTMMQGLELLAYFRNRAPLDDSGMPKDRFSAEMPDATLATLKIQPSEPRDSAVYFCASASRGNTEAFFGQGTRLTVV.

Here the CDR3 reads CSARVGGDDSPLHF. CDR3 sequence (DNA): TGCAGTGCTAGAGTTGGGGGTGATGATTCACCCCTCCACTTT. The chain couples TRBV20-1 to TRBJ1-6, with D maybe TRBD1 (5 bases). The ends were cut back, 1 base at V and 8 bases at J, with 12 bases in the middle. CDR1 is DFQATT, CDR2 SNEGSKA, per germline (reference sequence). The CDR3 covers 14 residues.

The genes are TRBV7-2 and TRBJ2-5, with D perhaps TRBD1 or TRBD2 (5 bases each). The germline V gene has CDR1 SGHTA and CDR2 FQGNSA. The V gene lost 4 bases and the J gene lost 3 bases, with 12 bases spanning the gap. This CDR3 has 14 residues. This CDR3 is CASSSGPTKETQYF. CDR3 bases: TGTGCCAGCAGCTCGGGACCTACGAAAGAGACCCAGTACTTC. The complete variable domain, with remaining parts taken from reference TRBV7-2 and TRBJ2-5, reads GAGVSQSPSNKVTEKGKDVELRCDPISGHTALYWYRQSLGQGLEFLIYFQGNSAPDKSGLPSDRFSAERTGGSVSTLTIQRTQQEDSAVYLCASSSGPTKETQYFGPGTRLLVL.

This clonotype showed up just a few times. The V call is TRBV7-2, the J call TRBJ1-5; 8 nucleotides agree with TRBD1. The CDR3 loop spans 18 amino acids. V gave up 1 base and J gave up 0 bases; unmatched junction bases: 8. CDR1 and CDR2 (germline): SGHTA, FQGNSA. CDR3 amino acids: CASSLVAGGSYSNQPQHF. The CDR3 nucleotides read TGTGCCAGCAGCTTAGTGGCAGGGGGCTCCTATAGCAATCAGCCCCAGCATTTT.

This clonotype was counted a few times. V and J are TRBV6-2 or TRBV6-3 and TRBJ2-1; no definite D call. V was trimmed by 7 bases and J by 8 bases, leaving 12 bases between them. The CDR3 is 12 amino acids. Per the germline V gene, CDR1 is MNHEY and CDR2 is SVGEGT. CDR3: CASTQQRDEQFF. In DNA, the CDR3 is TGTGCCAGCACCCAGCAGCGCGATGAGCAGTTCTTC.

J is TRBJ2-3 and V is TRBV5-1; 9 bases are shared with TRBD2. The CDR3 is 17 residues long. The V gene's germline CDR1 is SGHRS and CDR2 YFSETQ. J was trimmed by 7 bases and V by 4 bases; bases with no gene match: 16. The CDR3 region is CASSRRGGGAAVNTQYF. The CDR3 nucleotides are TGCGCCAGCAGCCGTCGGGGCGGGGGGGCCGCAGTGAATACGCAGTATTTT.

In its sample, this clonotype was seen a few times. V gene TRBV5-1 combines with J gene TRBJ2-5, with D tentatively TRBD1 or TRBD2 (5 bases each). Germline CDR1 SGHRS, CDR2 YFSETQ. This CDR3 spans 15 amino acids. Deletions cut 0 bases from V and 4 bases from J, with 13 bases between. The CDR3 spells CASSLAGTPAETQYF. DNA for the CDR3: TGCGCCAGCAGCTTGGCCGGGACGCCGGCAGAGACCCAGTACTTC.

The chain links TRBV7-7 to TRBJ2-3; D gene unclear. Germline CDR1 and CDR2: SSHAT and FNYEAQ (reference sequence). The CDR3 is made up of 16 amino acids. Trimming cost V 5 bases and J 0 bases, with 15 bases left between them. The CDR3 DNA follows: TGTGCCAGCAGCCCAGGTGGACCCATGAGCACAGATACGCAGTATTTT. It specifies CASSPGGPMSTDTQYF.

This clonotype has just a few counts. V gene TRBV11-2 combines with J gene TRBJ2-2, with 7 bases lining up with TRBD1. The CDR3 extends over 15 amino acids. V shed 5 bases and J 6 bases; nucleotides not matched to a gene: 9. Germline CDR1 and CDR2: SGHAT and FQNNGV. Here the CDR3 reads CASSRPGQRAGELFF. As DNA, the CDR3 is TGTGCCAGCAGCAGGCCGGGACAGCGCGCCGGGGAGCTGTTTTTT.

In its sample, this clonotype was seen a few times. The rearrangement joins TRBV10-3 to TRBJ1-2, with D possibly being TRBD1 (6 bases). The CDR3 loop spans 14 amino acids. Germline V gene lookup returns CDR1 ENHRY and CDR2 SYGVKD. Trimming removed 0 bases from V and 7 bases from J, with 12 bases in between. The CDR3: CAISESQGKVGYTF. CDR3 in DNA: TGTGCCATCAGTGAGTCTCAGGGGAAGGTTGGCTACACCTTC.

This clonotype has more than one count but fewer than ten. V gene TRBV7-9 combines with J gene TRBJ2-1; 9 bases agree with TRBD1. There are 14 residues in the CDR3. Per germline, CDR1 SEHNR and CDR2 FQNEAQ (reference sequence). V shed 5 bases, J shed 4 bases, and the junction held 3 bases outside the gene matches. In DNA, the CDR3 is TGTGCCAGCAGCCACGGGACAGGGTACAATGAGCAGTTCTTC. Translation: CASSHGTGYNEQFF.

In this sample, this clonotype turned up a few times. The chain combines TRBV6-2 or TRBV6-3 with TRBJ1-2; D is undetermined. CDR3 length: 12 amino acids. With 6 bases removed from V and 8 bases from J, the gap between germline ends came to 13 bases. Looked up from germline, CDR1 is MNHEY and CDR2 is SVGEGT. The CDR3 DNA reads as TGTGCCAGCAGAAACGGACCCCGGGGCTACACCTTC. It is translated as CASRNGPRGYTF.

This clonotype was seen a handful of times. This sequence joins TRBV6-2 or TRBV6-3 and TRBJ2-5; D might be TRBD1 (5 bases). The CDR3 spans 16 residues. Between the trimmed V and J ends, which lost 6 bases and 2 bases, there was a span of 19 bases. CDR1 and CDR2 from the germline V gene are MNHEY and SVGEGT. The CDR3 region has the DNA TGTGCCAGCAGGGGGTCGCAGGGCCGGCTTCAAGAGACCCAGTACTTC. Protein: CASRGSQGRLQETQYF.

The gene calls are TRBV10-3 and TRBJ1-2, with a weak D call TRBD1 (5 bases). From germline, CDR1 is ENHRY and CDR2 SYGVKD. The V end was cut by 2 bases, the J end by 2 bases, with 12 bases between. The CDR3 runs to 15 residues. As DNA, the CDR3 is TGTGCCATCAGTGAGCCGGGGGTCGCAAACTATGGCTACACCTTC. Encoded protein: CAISEPGVANYGYTF.

The J gene is TRBJ2-7, the V gene TRBV29-1, with a possible D match to TRBD1 (6 bases). V shed 2 bases and J shed 6 bases, with 17 bases lying between them. CDR1 and CDR2 (germline): SQVTM, ANQGSEA. The CDR3 contains 14 residues. The CDR3, as DNA: TGCAGCGTTGAAATGAACAGGGACGTCCGCGAGCAGTACTTC. It translates to CSVEMNRDVREQYF.

The chain carries TRBV7-9 and TRBJ1-4; D may be TRBD1 (6 bases). The CDR3 runs 14 residues. Germline CDR1 is SEHNR and CDR2 is FQNEAQ (reference sequence). With 2 bases removed from V and 7 bases from J, the gap between germline ends came to 11 bases. The CDR3 DNA sequence: TGTGCCAGCAGCTTAACCGGGACAACTGAAAAACTGTTTTTT. The encoded protein is CASSLTGTTEKLFF.

This clonotype has at least ten counts. V usage is TRBV5-1 and J usage is TRBJ2-5, with 16 nucleotides matching TRBD2. This CDR3 has 18 amino acids. The V gene end was trimmed by 4 bases and the J gene end by 9 bases; junction bases not matched to a gene: 15. Looked up from germline, CDR1 is SGHRS and CDR2 is YFSETQ. The CDR3 nucleotides read TGCGCCAGCAGCCCGGACCGGACGGGACTAGCGGGGGGGCAGGCCCAGTACTTC. Its translation: CASSPDRTGLAGGQAQYF.

This clonotype was detected many times. V is TRBV11-2 and J is TRBJ1-2; D gene ambiguous. CDR1 is SGHAT and CDR2 is FQNNGV in the germline V gene. V was trimmed by 5 bases and J by 8 bases, leaving 15 bases between them. The CDR3 length is 13 residues. The CDR3 spells CASSLLGRGGYTF. In DNA, the CDR3 is TGTGCCAGCAGCCTTTTGGGTCGAGGAGGCTACACCTTC.

In its sample, this clonotype was seen a few times. The chain couples TRBV6-2 or TRBV6-3 to TRBJ2-1; D is perhaps TRBD2 (5 bases). The germline gives CDR1 MNHEY, CDR2 SVGEGT. Trimming cost V 4 bases and J 11 bases, with 12 bases left between them. This CDR3 spans 12 amino acids. The CDR3 sequence: CASSWTPYKQFF. The CDR3 coding sequence is TGTGCCAGCAGTTGGACTCCCTACAAGCAGTTCTTC.